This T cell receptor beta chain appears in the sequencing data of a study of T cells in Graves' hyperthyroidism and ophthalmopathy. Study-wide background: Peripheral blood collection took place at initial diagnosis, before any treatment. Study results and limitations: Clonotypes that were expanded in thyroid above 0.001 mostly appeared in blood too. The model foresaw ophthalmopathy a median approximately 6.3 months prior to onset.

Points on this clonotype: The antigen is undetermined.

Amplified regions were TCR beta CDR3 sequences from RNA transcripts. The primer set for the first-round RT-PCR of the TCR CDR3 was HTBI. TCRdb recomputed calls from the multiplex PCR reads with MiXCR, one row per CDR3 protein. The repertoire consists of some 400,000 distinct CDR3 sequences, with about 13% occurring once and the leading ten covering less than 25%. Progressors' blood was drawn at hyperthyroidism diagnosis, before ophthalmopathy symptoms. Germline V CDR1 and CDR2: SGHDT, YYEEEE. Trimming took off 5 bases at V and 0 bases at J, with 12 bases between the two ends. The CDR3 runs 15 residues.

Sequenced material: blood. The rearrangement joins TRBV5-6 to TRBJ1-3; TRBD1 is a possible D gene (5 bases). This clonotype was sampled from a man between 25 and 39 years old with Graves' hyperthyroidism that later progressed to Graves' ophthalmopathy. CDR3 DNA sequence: TGTGCCAGCAGTTGGGACCGGAGCTCTGGAAACACCATATATTTT. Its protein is CASSWDRSSGNTIYF.